A single TCR beta chain is shown here with its context. The antigen is undetermined. This entry belongs to a study of shared clonotypes between healthy human individuals. The overall study: The composition of the donors was a couple of women and three men aged 18 to 49. Each donor's CD4 naive and CD4 memory cells filled three plates apiece, CD8 naive two, and CD8 memory one. Study results and caveats: Clonotype sharing among donors was expected to depend on sequencing depth.

Germline values: CDR1 LNHDA, CDR2 SQIVND (reference sequence). The CDR3 spans 13 residues. Trimming stripped 6 bases from V and 3 bases from J, with 12 bases between. This table comes from immunoSEQ multiplex PCR, and its TCRdb copy is limited to in-frame clones, with some not included. The profile shows roughly 2.2 million clones, less than 95% of them singletons. This receptor was obtained from a man aged 18 to 29 in good health. Some clones in this sample may be carry-over from other donors' samples. The chain recombines TRBV19 with TRBJ2-7; TRBD2 is a possible D gene (5 bases). Specimen: naive CD4+ T cells from PBMCs. Subset described: CD45RA+ positively selected. In DNA form, the CDR3 reads TGTGCCAGTAGCCAAGCGGAATTCTACGAGCAGTACTTC. Its translation is CASSQAEFYEQYF.